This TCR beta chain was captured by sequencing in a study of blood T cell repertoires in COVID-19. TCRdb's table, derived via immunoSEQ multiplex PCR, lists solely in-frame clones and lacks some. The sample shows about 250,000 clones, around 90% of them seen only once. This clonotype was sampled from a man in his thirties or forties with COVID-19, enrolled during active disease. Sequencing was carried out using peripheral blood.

The CDR3 loop is CASSASGGPVVGELFF. CDR3 DNA: TGTGCCAGTAGTGCCTCAGGGGGCCCGGTGGTCGGGGAGCTGTTTTTT. The genes are TRBV19 and TRBJ2-2; 8 positions match TRBD1. The CDR3 runs 16 residues. V dropped 5 bases and J dropped 7; count of bases not matched to a gene: 12. CDR1 LNHDA and CDR2 SQIVND come from the germline V gene (reference sequence). The variable domain in full, with the rest retrieved from reference TRBV19 and TRBJ2-2, is DGGITQSPKYLFRKEGQNVTLSCEQNLNHDAMYWYRQDPGQGLRLIYYSQIVNDFQKGDIAEGYSVSREKKESFPLTVTSAQKNPTAFYLCASSASGGPVVGELFFGEGSRLTVL.